One and the same sample provided the 21 T cell receptor beta chains below, sequenced in a study of T cell repertoires in cytomegalovirus infection. From the reads, TCRdb called clonotypes with MiXCR, one entry per CDR3 protein. The profile shows approximately 750,000 distinct CDR3 sequences, about 40% of them singletons. The sequenced sample consisted of PBMCs. These receptors all come from a human donor in good health (CMV status not recorded). Some clones in this sample may be carry-over from other donors' samples.

This rearrangement joins TRBV15 to TRBJ2-7; maybe TRBD2 (6 bases). Germline CDR1 reads LNHNV; CDR2 reads YYDKDF (reference sequence). The V end was cut by 0 bases, the J end by 2 bases, with 23 bases between. This CDR3 is built from 19 residues. Here the CDR3 DNA reads TGTGCCACCAGCAGAGAGGGGCCTGTGCGGGGCGGCACAACCTACGAGCAGTACTTC. Protein sequence: CATSREGPVRGGTTYEQYF. Combining the CDR3 with reference TRBV15 and TRBJ2-7 gives the whole variable domain DAMVIQNPRYQVTQFGKPVTLSCSQTLNHNVMYWYQQKSSQAPKLLFHYYDKDFNNEADTPDNFQSRRPNTSFCFLDIRSPGLGDTAMYLCATSREGPVRGGTTYEQYFGPGTRLTVT.

Note on this clonotype: At one of its ends the junction is not consistent with the germline gene, which may arise from a read error. This chain connects TRBV7-2 to TRBJ2-1; 11 bases align to TRBD2. This CDR3 has 16 amino acids. Germline CDR1 reads SGHTA; CDR2 reads FQGNSA. Here the CDR3 reads CSSSLKPGLAVNEQFF. CDR3 DNA sequence: TGTTCCAGCAGCTTAAAACCGGGACTAGCGGTAAATGAGCAGTTCTTC.

The rearrangement joins TRBV5-6 to TRBJ2-7; D call uncertain. CDR1 is SGHDT, CDR2 YYEEEE, per germline. Trimming removed 1 base from V and 1 base from J, with 12 bases in between. CDR3 size: 15 residues. CDR3 DNA: TGTGCCAGCAGCTTGAGGCAGACCCGATCCTACGAGCAGTACTTC. This codes for CASSLRQTRSYEQYF.

The V and J genes are TRBV6-5 and TRBJ2-2; 10 positions match TRBD2. The junction had 3 bases not matched to a gene; V was cut back by 7 bases and J by 4 bases. The CDR3 runs 14 residues. CDR1 and CDR2 from the germline V gene are MNHEY and SVGAGI. This CDR3 is CASTERGGTGELFF. DNA for the CDR3: TGTGCCAGCACAGAGCGGGGGGGCACCGGGGAGCTGTTTTTT.

This clonotype was detected a few times. The chain links TRBV4-1 to TRBJ1-2, with 10 bases matching TRBD1. The CDR3 runs to 16 residues. Unmatched junction bases numbered 10, after V lost 2 bases and J lost 7 bases. Per the germline V gene, CDR1 is MGHRA and CDR2 is YSYEKL. This CDR3 reads CASSQTPRDRGGGYTF. CDR3 in DNA: TGCGCCAGCAGCCAAACACCCCGGGACAGGGGAGGTGGCTACACCTTC.

The V gene is TRBV28, the J gene TRBJ2-5; TRBD1 matches 7 bases. Germline CDR1 MDHEN, CDR2 SYDVKM. V shed 5 bases, J shed 5 bases, and the junction held 5 bases outside the gene matches. There are 13 residues in the CDR3. CDR3: CASSTGDVETQYF. The CDR3 coding sequence is TGTGCCAGCAGTACAGGGGACGTGGAGACCCAGTACTTC. The full variable domain, rest sourced from reference TRBV28 and TRBJ2-5, is DVKVTQSSRYLVKRTGEKVFLECVQDMDHENMFWYRQDPGLGLRLIYFSYDVKMKEKGDIPEGYSVSREKKERFSLILESASTNQTSMYLCASSTGDVETQYFGPGTRLLVL.

The CDR3 protein is CSVGVVGAGRSTEAFF. The CDR3 DNA reads as TGCAGCGTTGGAGTCGTTGGGGCGGGCCGGAGCACTGAAGCTTTCTTT. V gene TRBV29-1 combines with J gene TRBJ1-1; a weak D match, TRBD1 (5 bases). Germline values: CDR1 SQVTM, CDR2 ANQGSEA. V dropped 4 bases and J dropped 4 bases, with 22 bases sitting between them. The CDR3 contains 16 residues.

CDR3 sequence reads: CASSLYLGGTQYF. The DNA for the CDR3 is TGTGCCAGCAGCTTATATCTTGGCGGGACCCAGTACTTC. The V call is TRBV7-3, the J call TRBJ2-5; D call uncertain. This CDR3 comprises 13 residues. From germline, CDR1 is SGHTA and CDR2 FQGTGA. The V gene lost 2 bases and the J gene lost 7 bases, with 11 bases spanning the gap.

The gene calls are TRBV24-1 and TRBJ1-5; D gene unclear. This CDR3 spans 15 amino acids. Germline V gene sequence: CDR1 KGHDR, CDR2 SFDVKD. V lost 1 base to trimming and J lost 3 bases, with 9 bases between them. This CDR3 reads CATSDLLPFNQPQHF. The CDR3, as DNA: TGTGCCACCAGTGATTTATTGCCATTCAATCAGCCCCAGCATTTT.

This clonotype was observed a handful of times. CDR3 protein: CAISSLDAGEQYF. The CDR3 DNA follows: TGTGCCATCAGTTCCCTCGATGCGGGCGAGCAGTACTTC. The chain couples TRBV10-3 to TRBJ2-7; weak D call: TRBD2 (5 bases). V gave up 5 bases and J gave up 6 bases, with 14 bases separating them. Germline V gene data show CDR1 as ENHRY and CDR2 as SYGVKD. There are 13 residues in the CDR3.

CDR3 loop: CASSYLDSTEAFF. Written as DNA, the CDR3 is TGTGCCAGCAGTTACCTGGACAGCACTGAAGCTTTCTTT. V usage is TRBV6-6 and J usage is TRBJ1-1, with a possible D match to TRBD1 (6 bases). This CDR3 is built from 13 residues. Germline values: CDR1 MNHNY, CDR2 SVGAGI (reference sequence). V lost 2 bases and J lost 4, with 8 bases in between.

On this clonotype: A much larger clone lies a single base off, so this may be a read error. This chain joins TRBV7-2 and TRBJ2-1; 9 nucleotides align to TRBD2. After removal of 2 bases from V and 13 bases from J, the junction contained 12 bases not matched to a gene. The CDR3 is 15 residues long. Germline V lookup: CDR1 SGHTA, CDR2 FQGNSA. CDR3 residues: CASSLPRGRGRDQFF. The DNA of the CDR3 is TGTGCCAGCAGCTTACCCCGCGGTCGCGGGAGGGATCAGTTCTTC.

This chain uses TRBV12-3 or TRBV12-4 with TRBJ2-2; D is perhaps TRBD2 (5 bases). The CDR3 has 18 amino acids. With 5 bases removed from V and 1 base from J, the gap between germline ends came to 20 bases. CDR3 in amino acids: CASSPEGLVGRNTGELFF. For the CDR3, the DNA is TGTGCCAGCAGTCCCGAGGGTTTAGTGGGTCGGAACACCGGGGAGCTGTTTTTT.

Ten or more counts support this clonotype. The V call is TRBV28, the J call TRBJ2-1; D assignment may be TRBD1 or TRBD2 (5 bases each). The CDR3 runs to 13 residues. V was clipped by 5 bases and J by 6 bases, with 11 bases between them. Germline CDR1 is MDHEN and CDR2 is SYDVKM. The CDR3 nucleotides read TGTGCCAGCAGTGGGGGACCCTTCAATGAGCAGTTCTTC. Encoded protein: CASSGGPFNEQFF.

The chain employs TRBV24-1 and TRBJ1-5; possible D gene TRBD1, 6 bases. The CDR3 contains 15 residues. The germline V and J ends were trimmed by 3 bases and 4 bases, with 12 bases remaining between them. Per the germline V gene, CDR1 is KGHDR and CDR2 is SFDVKD. CDR3 loop: CATSDEGQPNQPQHF. CDR3 in DNA: TGTGCCACCAGTGATGAAGGACAGCCTAATCAGCCCCAGCATTTT.

This clonotype has more than one count but fewer than ten. The rearrangement uses TRBV9 and TRBJ1-5, with D possibly being TRBD1 (5 bases). Between the trimmed V and J ends, which lost 1 base and 5 bases, there was a span of 10 bases. Germline loops: CDR1 SGDLS, CDR2 YYNGEE. This CDR3 spans 14 amino acids. CDR3 amino acids: CASSVSGIHQPQHF. For the CDR3, the DNA is TGTGCCAGCAGCGTATCAGGGATTCATCAGCCCCAGCATTTT.

This clonotype was observed a few times. Sequence at one end of the junction differs from germline and may be a read error. The chain combines TRBV12-3 or TRBV12-4 with TRBJ2-5; D not certain. CDR3 length: 13 residues. This CDR3 reads CASSIAGTETQYF. In DNA, the CDR3 is TGTGCCAGCAGTATAGCCGGTACAGAGACCCAGTACTTC.

The rearrangement links TRBV4-1 to TRBJ2-3; D possibly corresponds to TRBD1 (5 bases). Trimming cost V 0 bases and J 2 bases, with 9 bases left between them. The germline V gene encodes CDR1 MGHRA and CDR2 YSYEKL. The CDR3 is made up of 15 amino acids. In DNA, the CDR3 is TGCGCCAGCAGCCAAGACCCGACAGTCACAGATACGCAGTATTTT. Its protein product is CASSQDPTVTDTQYF.

The rearrangement joins TRBV12-3 or TRBV12-4 to TRBJ2-7, with D possibly being TRBD1 (6 bases). V was shortened by 5 bases and J by 7 bases, with 18 bases between the two germline ends. The CDR3 consists of 14 residues. The CDR3 sequence: CASSPRQVRAEQYF. The CDR3 DNA sequence: TGTGCCAGCAGTCCTAGACAGGTCCGAGCAGAGCAGTACTTC.

The rearrangement joins TRBV11-3 to TRBJ2-2; 7 bases are shared with TRBD2. CDR3 length: 17 residues. Germline CDR1 is SGHNT and CDR2 is YENEEA. V lost 2 bases and J lost 0; bases outside the gene matches: 6. DNA of the CDR3: TGTGCCAGCAGCTTATCGACTAGCTTGGCGAACACCGGGGAGCTGTTTTTT. This translates into CASSLSTSLANTGELFF.

This clonotype was found a few times. The chain combines TRBV20-1 with TRBJ1-2; no firm D call. This CDR3 is 15 amino acids long. Per the germline V gene, CDR1 is DFQATT and CDR2 is SNEGSKA (reference sequence). V lost 3 bases and J 6 bases, leaving 20 bases between the germline ends. The CDR3 region has the DNA TGCAGTGCTAGGAGCCCGGCCCCTCGCCGGGATGGCTACACCTTC. Translating it yields CSARSPAPRRDGYTF.